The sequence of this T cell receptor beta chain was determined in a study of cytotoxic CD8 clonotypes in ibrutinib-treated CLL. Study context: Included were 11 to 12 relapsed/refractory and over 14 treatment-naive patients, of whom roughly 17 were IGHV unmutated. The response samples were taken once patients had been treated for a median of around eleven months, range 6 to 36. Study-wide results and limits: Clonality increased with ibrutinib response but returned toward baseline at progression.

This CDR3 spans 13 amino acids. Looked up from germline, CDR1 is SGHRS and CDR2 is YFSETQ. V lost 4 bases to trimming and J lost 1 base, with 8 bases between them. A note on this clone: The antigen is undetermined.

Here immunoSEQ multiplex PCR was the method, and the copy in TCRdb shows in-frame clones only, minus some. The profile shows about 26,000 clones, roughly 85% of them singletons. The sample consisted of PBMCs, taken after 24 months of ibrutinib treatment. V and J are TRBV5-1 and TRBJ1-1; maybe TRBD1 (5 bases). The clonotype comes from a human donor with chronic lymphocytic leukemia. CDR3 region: CASSVGTNTEAFF. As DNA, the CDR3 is TGCGCCAGCAGCGTCGGGACGAACACTGAAGCTTTCTTT.